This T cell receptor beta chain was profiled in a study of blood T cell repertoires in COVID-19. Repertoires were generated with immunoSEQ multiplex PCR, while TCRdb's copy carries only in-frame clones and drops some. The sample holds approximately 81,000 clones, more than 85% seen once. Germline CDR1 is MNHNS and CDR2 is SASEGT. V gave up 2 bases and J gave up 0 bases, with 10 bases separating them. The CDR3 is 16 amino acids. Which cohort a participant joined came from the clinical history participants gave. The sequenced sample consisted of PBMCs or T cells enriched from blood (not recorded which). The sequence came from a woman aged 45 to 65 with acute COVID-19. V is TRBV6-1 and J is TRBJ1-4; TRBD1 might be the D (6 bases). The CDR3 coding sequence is TGTGCCAGCAGTGAATTCCAGGGGTCAACTAATGAAAAACTGTTTTTT. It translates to CASSEFQGSTNEKLFF.